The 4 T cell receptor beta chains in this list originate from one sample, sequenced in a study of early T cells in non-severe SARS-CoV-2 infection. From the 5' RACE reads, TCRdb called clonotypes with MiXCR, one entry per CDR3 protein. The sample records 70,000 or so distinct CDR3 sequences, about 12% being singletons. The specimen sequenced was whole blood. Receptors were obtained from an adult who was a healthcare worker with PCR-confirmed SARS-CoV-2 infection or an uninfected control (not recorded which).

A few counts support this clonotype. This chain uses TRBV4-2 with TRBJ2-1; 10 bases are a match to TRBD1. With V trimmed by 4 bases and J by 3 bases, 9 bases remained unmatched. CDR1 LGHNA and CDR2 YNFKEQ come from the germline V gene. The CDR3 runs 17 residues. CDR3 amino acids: CASSPRSGQGIYNEQFF. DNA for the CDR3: TGTGCCAGCAGCCCTCGCTCGGGACAGGGGATCTACAATGAGCAGTTCTTC.

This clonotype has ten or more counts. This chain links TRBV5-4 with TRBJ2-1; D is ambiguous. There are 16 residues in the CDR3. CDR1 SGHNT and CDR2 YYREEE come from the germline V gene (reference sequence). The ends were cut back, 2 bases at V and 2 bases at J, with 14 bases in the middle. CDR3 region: CASSLTKGSTYNEQFF. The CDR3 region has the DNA TGTGCCAGCAGCTTAACTAAAGGCAGTACCTACAATGAGCAGTTCTTC.

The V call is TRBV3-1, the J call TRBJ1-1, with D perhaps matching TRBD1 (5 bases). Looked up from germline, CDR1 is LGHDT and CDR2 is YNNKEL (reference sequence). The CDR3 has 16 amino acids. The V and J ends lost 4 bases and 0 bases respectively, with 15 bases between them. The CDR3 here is CASSRDLRLVNTEAFF. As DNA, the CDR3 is TGTGCCAGCAGCCGGGACCTCCGGCTGGTGAACACTGAAGCTTTCTTT.

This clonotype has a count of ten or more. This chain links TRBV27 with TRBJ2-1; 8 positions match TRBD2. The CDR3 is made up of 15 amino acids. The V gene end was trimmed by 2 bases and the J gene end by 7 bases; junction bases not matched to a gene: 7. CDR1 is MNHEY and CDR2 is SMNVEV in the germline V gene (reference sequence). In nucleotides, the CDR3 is TGTGCCAGCAGTTTACAAGGGGCTAGCGGGAATGAGCAGTTCTTC. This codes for CASSLQGASGNEQFF.